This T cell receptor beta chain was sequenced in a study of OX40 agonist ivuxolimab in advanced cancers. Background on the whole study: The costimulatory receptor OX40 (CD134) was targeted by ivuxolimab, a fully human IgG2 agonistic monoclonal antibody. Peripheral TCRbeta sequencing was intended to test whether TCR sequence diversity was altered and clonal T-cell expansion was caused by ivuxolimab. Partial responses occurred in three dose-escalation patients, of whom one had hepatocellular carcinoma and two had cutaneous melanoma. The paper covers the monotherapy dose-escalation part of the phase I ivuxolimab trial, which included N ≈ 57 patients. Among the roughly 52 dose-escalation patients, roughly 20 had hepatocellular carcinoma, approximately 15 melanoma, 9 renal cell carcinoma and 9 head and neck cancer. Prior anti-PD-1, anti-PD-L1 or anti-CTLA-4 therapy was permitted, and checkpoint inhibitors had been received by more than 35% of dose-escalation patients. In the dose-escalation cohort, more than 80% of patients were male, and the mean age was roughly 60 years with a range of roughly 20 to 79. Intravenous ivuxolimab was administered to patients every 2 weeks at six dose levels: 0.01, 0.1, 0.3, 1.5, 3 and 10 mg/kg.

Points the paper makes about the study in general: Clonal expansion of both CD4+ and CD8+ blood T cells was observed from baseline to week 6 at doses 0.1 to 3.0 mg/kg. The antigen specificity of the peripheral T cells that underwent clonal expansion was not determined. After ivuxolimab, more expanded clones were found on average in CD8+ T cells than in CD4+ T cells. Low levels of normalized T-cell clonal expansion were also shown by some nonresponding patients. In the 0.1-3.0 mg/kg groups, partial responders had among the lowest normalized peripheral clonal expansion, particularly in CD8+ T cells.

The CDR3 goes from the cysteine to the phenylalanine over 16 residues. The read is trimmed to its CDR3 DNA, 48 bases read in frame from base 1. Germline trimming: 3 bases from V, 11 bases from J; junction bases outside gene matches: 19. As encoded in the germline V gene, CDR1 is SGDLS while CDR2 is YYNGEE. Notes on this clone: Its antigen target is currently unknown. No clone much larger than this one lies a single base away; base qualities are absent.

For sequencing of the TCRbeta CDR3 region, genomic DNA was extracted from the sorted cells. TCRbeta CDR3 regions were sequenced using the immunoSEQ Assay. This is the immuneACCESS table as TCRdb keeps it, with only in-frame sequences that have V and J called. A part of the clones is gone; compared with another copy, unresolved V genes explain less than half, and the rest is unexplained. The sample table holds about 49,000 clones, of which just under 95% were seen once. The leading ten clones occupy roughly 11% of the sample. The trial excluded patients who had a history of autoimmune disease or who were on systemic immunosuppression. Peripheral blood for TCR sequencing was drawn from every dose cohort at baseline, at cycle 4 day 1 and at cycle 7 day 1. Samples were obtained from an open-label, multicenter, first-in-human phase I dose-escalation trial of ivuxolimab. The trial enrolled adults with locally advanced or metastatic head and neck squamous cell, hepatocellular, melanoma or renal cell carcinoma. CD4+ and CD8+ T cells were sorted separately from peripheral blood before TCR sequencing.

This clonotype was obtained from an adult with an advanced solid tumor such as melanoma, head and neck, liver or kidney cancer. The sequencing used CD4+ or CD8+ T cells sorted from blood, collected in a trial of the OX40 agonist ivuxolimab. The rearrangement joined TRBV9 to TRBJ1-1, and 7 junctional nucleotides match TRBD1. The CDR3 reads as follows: CASSGNARTGESHAFF. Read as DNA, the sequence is TGTGCCAGCAGCGGAAACGCCAGGACAGGCGAATCCCATGCTTTCTTT.